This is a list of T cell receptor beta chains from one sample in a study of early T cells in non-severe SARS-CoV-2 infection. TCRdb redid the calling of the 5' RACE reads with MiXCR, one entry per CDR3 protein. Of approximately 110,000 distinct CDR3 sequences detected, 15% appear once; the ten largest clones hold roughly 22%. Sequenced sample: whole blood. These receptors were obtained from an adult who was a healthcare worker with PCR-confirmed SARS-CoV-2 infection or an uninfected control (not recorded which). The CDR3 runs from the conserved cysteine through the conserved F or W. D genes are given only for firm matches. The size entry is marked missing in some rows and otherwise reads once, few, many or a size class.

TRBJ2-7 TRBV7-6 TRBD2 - CASSRVPAELISGGTYEQYF TGTGCCAGCAGTCGGGTCCCAGCTGAATTAATCAGCGGGGGGACCTACGAGCAGTACTTC
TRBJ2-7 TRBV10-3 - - CAISESSGETHEQYF TGTGCCATCAGTGAGTCGTCGGGGGAAACCCACGAGCAGTACTTC
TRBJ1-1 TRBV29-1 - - CSARQRTEAFF TGCAGCGCAAGACAGCGGACTGAAGCTTTCTTT
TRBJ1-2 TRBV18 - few CASSPSPGHYGYTF TGTGCCAGCTCACCAAGCCCAGGGCACTATGGCTACACCTTC
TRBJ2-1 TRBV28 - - CASSTTPGLKEQFF TGTGCCAGCAGTACGACGCCGGGATTAAAGGAGCAGTTCTTC
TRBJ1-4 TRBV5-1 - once CASSPGTVNEKLFF TGCGCCAGCAGCCCTGGGACCGTTAATGAAAAACTGTTTTTT
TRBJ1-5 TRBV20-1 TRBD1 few CSARSGQGINQPQHF TGCAGTGCTAGAAGTGGACAGGGGATTAATCAGCCCCAGCATTTT
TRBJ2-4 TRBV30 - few CAWSASDGIQYF TGTGCCTGGAGCGCATCGGACGGCATTCAGTACTTC
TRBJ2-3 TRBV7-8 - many CASRRADTQYF TGTGCCAGCAGGAGGGCAGATACGCAGTATTTT
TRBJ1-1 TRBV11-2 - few CASSPTTSLNTEAFF TGTGCCAGCAGCCCGACGACCAGTTTGAACACTGAAGCTTTCTTT
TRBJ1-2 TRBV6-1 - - CASEARGHIRGYTF TGTGCCAGTGAGGCCCGGGGCCATATCCGCGGCTACACCTTC
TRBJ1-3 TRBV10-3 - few CAISVRDDNTIYF TGTGCCATCAGTGTCCGAGATGATAACACCATATATTTT
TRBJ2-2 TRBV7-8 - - CASSLVPGKNTGELFF TGTGCCAGCAGCTTAGTCCCGGGCAAGAACACCGGGGAGCTGTTTTTT
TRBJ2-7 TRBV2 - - CASEPQRFYEQYF TGTGCCAGTGAGCCGCAGAGATTCTACGAGCAGTACTTC
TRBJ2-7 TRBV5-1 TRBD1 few CASSLGQGSSYEQYF TGCGCCAGCAGCTTGGGACAGGGAAGCTCCTACGAGCAGTACTTC